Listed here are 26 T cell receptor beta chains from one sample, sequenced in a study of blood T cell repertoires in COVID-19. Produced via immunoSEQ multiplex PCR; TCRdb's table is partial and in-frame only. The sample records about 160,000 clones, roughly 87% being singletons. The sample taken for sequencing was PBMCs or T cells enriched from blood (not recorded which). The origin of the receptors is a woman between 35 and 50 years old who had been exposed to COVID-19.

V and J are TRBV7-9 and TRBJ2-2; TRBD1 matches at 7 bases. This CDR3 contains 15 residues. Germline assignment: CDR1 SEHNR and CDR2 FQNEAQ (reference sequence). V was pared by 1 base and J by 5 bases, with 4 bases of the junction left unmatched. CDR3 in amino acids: CASSLGDRETGELFF. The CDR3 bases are TGTGCCAGCAGCTTAGGGGACAGAGAGACCGGGGAGCTGTTTTTT.

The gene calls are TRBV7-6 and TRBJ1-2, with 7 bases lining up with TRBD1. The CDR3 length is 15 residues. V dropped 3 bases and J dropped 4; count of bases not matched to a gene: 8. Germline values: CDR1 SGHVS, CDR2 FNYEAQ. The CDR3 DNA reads TGTGCCAGCAGCTTTGGGGGGCCAGGGGGCTATGGCTACACCTTC. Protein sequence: CASSFGGPGGYGYTF.

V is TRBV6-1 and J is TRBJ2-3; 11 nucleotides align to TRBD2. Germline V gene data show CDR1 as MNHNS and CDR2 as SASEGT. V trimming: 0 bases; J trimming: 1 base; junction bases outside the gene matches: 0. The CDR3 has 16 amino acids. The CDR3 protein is CASSEAGLAGTDTQYF. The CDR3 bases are TGTGCCAGCAGTGAAGCGGGACTAGCGGGCACAGATACGCAGTATTTT.

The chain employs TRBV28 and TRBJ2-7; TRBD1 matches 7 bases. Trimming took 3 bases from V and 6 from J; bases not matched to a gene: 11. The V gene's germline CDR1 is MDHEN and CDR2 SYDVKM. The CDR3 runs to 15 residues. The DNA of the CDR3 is TGTGCCAGCAGTTTTTCTTGGACAGGAAATAGCGAGCAGTACTTC. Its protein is CASSFSWTGNSEQYF.

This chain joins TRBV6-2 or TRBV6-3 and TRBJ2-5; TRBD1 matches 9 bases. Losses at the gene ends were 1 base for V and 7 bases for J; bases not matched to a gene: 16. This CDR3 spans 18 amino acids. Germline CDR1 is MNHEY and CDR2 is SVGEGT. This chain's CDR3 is CASSYWKTDRGRDRTQYF. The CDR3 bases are TGTGCCAGCAGTTACTGGAAAACGGACAGGGGAAGGGATCGGACCCAGTACTTC.

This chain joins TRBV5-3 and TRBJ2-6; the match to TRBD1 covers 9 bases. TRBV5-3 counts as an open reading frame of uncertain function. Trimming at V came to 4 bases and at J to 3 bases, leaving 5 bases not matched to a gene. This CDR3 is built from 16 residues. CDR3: CARSGTGFCGANVLTF. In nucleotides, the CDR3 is TGTGCCAGAAGCGGGACAGGGTTTTGTGGGGCCAACGTCCTGACTTTC.

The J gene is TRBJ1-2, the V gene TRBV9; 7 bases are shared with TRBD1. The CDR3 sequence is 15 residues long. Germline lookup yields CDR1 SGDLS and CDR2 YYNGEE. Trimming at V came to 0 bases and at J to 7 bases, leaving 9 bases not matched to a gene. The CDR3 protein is CASSVAEDRFGGYTF. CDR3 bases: TGTGCCAGCAGCGTAGCCGAGGACAGGTTCGGTGGCTACACCTTC.

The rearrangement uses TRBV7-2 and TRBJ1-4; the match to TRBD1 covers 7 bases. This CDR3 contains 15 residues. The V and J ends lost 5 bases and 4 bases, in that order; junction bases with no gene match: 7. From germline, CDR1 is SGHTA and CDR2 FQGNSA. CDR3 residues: CASSRDRDRNEKLFF. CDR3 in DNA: TGTGCCAGCAGCCGGGACAGAGACCGTAATGAAAAACTGTTTTTT.

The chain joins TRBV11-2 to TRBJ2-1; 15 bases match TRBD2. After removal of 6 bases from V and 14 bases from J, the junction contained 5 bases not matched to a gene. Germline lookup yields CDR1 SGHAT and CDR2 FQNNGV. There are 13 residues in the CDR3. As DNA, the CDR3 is TGTGCCAGCAGTGGACTAGCGGGGGGGCCAGAGTTCTTC. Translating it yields CASSGLAGGPEFF.

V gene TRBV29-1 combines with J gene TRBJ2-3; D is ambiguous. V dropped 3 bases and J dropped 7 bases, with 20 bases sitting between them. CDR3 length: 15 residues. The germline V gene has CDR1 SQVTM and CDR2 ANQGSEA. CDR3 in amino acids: CSVELGGGPTNTQYF. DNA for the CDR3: TGCAGCGTTGAGTTGGGTGGTGGGCCCACCAATACGCAGTATTTT.

This CDR3 reads CASRWADSGANVLTF. CDR3 nucleotides: TGCGCCAGCAGGTGGGCTGACTCTGGGGCCAACGTCCTGACTTTC. The chain joins TRBV5-1 to TRBJ2-6; D gene ambiguous. CDR3 length equals 15 residues. Trimming left V 5 bases short and J 0 bases short, with 9 bases between. Germline V gene sequence: CDR1 SGHRS, CDR2 YFSETQ.

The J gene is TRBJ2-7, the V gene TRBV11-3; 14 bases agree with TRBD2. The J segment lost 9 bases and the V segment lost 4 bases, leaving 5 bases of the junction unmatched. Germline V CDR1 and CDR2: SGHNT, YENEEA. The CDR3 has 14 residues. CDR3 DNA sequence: TGTGCCAGCAGCTCCGGGACTAGCGGGAGTGTGCAGTACTTC. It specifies CASSSGTSGSVQYF.

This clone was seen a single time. The CDR3 DNA is TGTGCCAGCAGAGTCTCCTGGAGACAGTTCAGCTCCTATAATTCACCCCTCCACTTT. It codes for CASRVSWRQFSSYNSPLHF. The chain carries TRBV21-1 and TRBJ1-6; the D call TRBD1 from the table was never checked on the DNA. TRBV21-1 is recorded as a pseudogene. There are 19 residues in the CDR3.

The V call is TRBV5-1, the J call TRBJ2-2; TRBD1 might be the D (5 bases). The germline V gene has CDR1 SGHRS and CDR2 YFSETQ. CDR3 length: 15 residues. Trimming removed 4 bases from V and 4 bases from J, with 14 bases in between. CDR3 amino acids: CASSGAQGSTGELFF. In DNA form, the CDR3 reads TGCGCCAGCAGCGGGGCCCAGGGAAGCACCGGGGAGCTGTTTTTT.

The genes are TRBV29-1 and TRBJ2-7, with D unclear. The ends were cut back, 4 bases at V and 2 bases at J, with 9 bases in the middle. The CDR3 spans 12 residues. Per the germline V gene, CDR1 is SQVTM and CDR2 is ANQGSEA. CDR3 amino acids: CSVGTAAYEQYF. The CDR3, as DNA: TGCAGCGTTGGAACAGCTGCCTACGAGCAGTACTTC.

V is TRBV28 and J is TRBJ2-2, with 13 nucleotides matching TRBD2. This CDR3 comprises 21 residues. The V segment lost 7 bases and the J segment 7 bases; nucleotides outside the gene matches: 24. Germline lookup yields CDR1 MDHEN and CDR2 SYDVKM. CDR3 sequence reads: CASNPLGGTGRTSGSIGELFF. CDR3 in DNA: TGTGCCAGCAACCCCCTGGGAGGGACAGGGCGGACTAGCGGGAGTATCGGGGAGCTGTTTTTT.

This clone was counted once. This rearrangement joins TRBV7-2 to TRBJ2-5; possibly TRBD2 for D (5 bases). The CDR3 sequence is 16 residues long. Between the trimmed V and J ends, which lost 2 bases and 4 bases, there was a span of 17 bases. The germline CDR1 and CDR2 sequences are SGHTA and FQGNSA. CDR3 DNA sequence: TGTGCCAGCAGCTTAATTCGGGGAGCCTTGGGAGAGACCCAGTACTTC. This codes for CASSLIRGALGETQYF.

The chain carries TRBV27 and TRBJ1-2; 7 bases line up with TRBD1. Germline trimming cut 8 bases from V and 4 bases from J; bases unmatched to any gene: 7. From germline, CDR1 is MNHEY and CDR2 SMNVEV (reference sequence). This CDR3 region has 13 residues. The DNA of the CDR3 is TGTGCCAGCGGAACAGGGGAAACCTATGGCTACACCTTC. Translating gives CASGTGETYGYTF.

This CDR3 is CASRHRVDQPQHF. CDR3 DNA sequence: TGTGCCAGCAGGCACAGGGTGGATCAGCCCCAGCATTTT. The chain carries TRBV6-5 and TRBJ1-5; a possible D gene is TRBD1 (6 bases). Germline values: CDR1 MNHEY, CDR2 SVGAGI. The CDR3 has 13 residues. V was cut by 6 bases and J by 5 bases, with 11 bases left in between.

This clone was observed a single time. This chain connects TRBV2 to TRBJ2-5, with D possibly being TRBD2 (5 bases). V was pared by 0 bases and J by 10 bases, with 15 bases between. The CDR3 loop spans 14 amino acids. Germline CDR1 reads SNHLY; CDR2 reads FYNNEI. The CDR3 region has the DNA TGTGCCAGCAGTGAAGCGCTACCCGCCGGGGACCAGTACTTC. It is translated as CASSEALPAGDQYF.

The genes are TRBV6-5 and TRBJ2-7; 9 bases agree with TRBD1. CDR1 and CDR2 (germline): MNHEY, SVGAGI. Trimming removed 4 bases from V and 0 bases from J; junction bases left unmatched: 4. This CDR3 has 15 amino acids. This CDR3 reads CASSSGTGSSYEQYF. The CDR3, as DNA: TGTGCCAGCAGTTCCGGGACAGGGAGCTCCTACGAGCAGTACTTC.

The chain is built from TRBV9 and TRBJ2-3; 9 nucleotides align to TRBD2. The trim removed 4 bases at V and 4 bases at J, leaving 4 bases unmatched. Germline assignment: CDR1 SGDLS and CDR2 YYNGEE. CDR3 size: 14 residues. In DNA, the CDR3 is TGTGCCAGCAGCCCTAGCGGGGCACCAGATACGCAGTATTTT. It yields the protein CASSPSGAPDTQYF. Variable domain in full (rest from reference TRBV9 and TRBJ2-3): DSGVTQTPKHLITATGQRVTLRCSPRSGDLSVYWYQQSLDQGLQFLIQYYNGEERAKGNILERFSAQQFPDLHSELNLSSLELGDSALYFCASSPSGAPDTQYFGPGTRLTVL.

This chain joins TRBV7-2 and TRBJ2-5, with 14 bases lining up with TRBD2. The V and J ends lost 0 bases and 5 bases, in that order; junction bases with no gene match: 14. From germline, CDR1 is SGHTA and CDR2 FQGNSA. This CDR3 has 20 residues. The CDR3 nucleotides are TGTGCCAGCAGCTTAGCGGGCCAAGCTGGGACTAGCGGGAGCAGGGAGACCCAGTACTTC. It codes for CASSLAGQAGTSGSRETQYF.

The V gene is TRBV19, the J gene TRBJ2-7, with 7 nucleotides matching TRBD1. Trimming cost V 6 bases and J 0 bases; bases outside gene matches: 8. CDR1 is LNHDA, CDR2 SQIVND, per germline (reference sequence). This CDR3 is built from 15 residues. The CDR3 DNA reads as TGTGCCAGTAGCCTGGGACAGCCGAACTCCTACGAGCAGTACTTC. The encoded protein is CASSLGQPNSYEQYF.

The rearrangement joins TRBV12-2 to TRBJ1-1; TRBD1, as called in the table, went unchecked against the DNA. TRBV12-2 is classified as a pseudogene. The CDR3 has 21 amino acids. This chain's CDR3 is CASRLEAVPTGLAPPNTEAFF. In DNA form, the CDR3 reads TGTGCAAGTCGCTTAGAGGCGGTTCCCACAGGGTTGGCCCCCCCGAACACTGAAGCTTTCTTT.

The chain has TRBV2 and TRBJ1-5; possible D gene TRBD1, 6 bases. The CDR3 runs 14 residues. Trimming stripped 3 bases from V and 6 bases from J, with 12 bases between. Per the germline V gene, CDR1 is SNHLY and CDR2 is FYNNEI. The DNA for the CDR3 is TGTGCCAGCAGTGATTCCGGCAGGGGTCAGCCCCAGCATTTT. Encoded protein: CASSDSGRGQPQHF. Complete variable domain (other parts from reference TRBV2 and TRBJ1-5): EPEVTQTPSHQVTQMGQEVILRCVPISNHLYFYWYRQILGQKVEFLVSFYNNEISEKSEIFDDQFSVERPDGSNFTLKIRSTKLEDSAMYFCASSDSGRGQPQHFGDGTRLSIL.